This T cell receptor beta chain is from a study of CD4+ T cells in melanoma. Study-level results: In melanoma, neoantigen-specific CD4+ T cells reportedly differed in differentiation state.

In regard to this clone: Antigen specificity is unknown.

TCRdb's table, derived via immunoSEQ multiplex PCR, lists solely in-frame clones and lacks some. This table holds about 140,000 clones, about 93% found once. This CDR3 spans 13 amino acids. V lost 4 bases and J lost 6, with 14 bases in between. CDR1 and CDR2 (germline): SGDLS, YYNGEE. This TCR derives from a human donor with melanoma. V and J are TRBV9 and TRBJ2-7; maybe TRBD2 (5 bases). The CDR3 sequence: CASSSSIGVEQYF. The CDR3 coding sequence is TGTGCCAGCAGCTCCTCCATCGGGGTCGAGCAGTACTTC.